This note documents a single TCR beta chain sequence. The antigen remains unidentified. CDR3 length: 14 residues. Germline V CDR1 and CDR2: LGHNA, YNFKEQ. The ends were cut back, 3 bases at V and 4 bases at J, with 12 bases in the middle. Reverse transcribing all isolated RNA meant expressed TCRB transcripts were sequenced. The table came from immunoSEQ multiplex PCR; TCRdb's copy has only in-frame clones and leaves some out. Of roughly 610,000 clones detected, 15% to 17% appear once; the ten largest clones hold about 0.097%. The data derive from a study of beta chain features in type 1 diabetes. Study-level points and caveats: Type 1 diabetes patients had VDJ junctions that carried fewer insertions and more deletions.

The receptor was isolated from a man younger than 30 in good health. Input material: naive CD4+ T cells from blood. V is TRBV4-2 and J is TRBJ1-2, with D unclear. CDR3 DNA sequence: TGTGCCAGCAGCCACCCGGGGAGTGGCTATGGCTACACCTTC. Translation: CASSHPGSGYGYTF.